This note documents a single T cell receptor (beta chain) sequence. The study sequenced TCR beta in blood CD8+ and CD4+ T cells. Negative isolation was applied to CD8+ and CD4+ T cells, and FACS enrichment was applied to TEMRA cells. Germline loops: CDR1 GTSNPN, CDR2 SVGIG (reference sequence). The CDR3 runs to 14 residues. V was pared by 5 bases and J by 4 bases, with 9 bases of the junction left unmatched. This sample is drawn from a study of CD8 T cells in Susac syndrome. Random hexamers served to reverse transcribe roughly 0.5 to 1 ug RNA. TCRdb re-called the immunoSEQ multiplex PCR reads with MiXCR, one entry per CDR3 protein. This sample has a few hundred thousand distinct CDR3 sequences, with more than 80% found just once.

The TCR originated in a human donor with multiple sclerosis. The V call is TRBV30, the J call TRBJ2-7; the match to TRBD1 covers 9 bases. Sequencing was performed on CD8+ T cells from PBMCs. The CDR3 DNA sequence: TGTGCCTGGGCCACGGGACAGGGCCCATACGAGCAGTACTTC. Translated, it gives CAWATGQGPYEQYF.